This T cell receptor (beta chain) is from a study of blood T cells in healthy people across ages. As for this clonotype: Its target is unknown.

The authors ran a second PCR of 7 to 11 cycles using a sample-barcoded 5' primer and a J-beta primer mix. Each cDNA molecule, via a template-switch adaptor with 12 random nucleotides, was tagged. TCRdb itself ran the 5' RACE reads through MiXCR, one entry per CDR3 protein. In the table there are some 880,000 distinct CDR3 sequences, 36% of which are singletons. V was trimmed by 0 bases and J by 3 bases, leaving 7 bases between them. This CDR3 has 14 amino acids. Germline V lookup: CDR1 SGHKS, CDR2 YYEKEE (reference sequence). General study findings and limits: The donors' CMV status was not determined, possibly confounding changes in expanded clonotypes.

This chain links TRBV5-5 with TRBJ1-5; D remains unclear. The specimen was blood. This clonotype was sampled from a man aged 18 to 30 in good health. The CDR3: CASSLATDNQPQHF. The CDR3, as DNA: TGTGCCAGCAGCTTGGCTACCGACAATCAGCCCCAGCATTTT.